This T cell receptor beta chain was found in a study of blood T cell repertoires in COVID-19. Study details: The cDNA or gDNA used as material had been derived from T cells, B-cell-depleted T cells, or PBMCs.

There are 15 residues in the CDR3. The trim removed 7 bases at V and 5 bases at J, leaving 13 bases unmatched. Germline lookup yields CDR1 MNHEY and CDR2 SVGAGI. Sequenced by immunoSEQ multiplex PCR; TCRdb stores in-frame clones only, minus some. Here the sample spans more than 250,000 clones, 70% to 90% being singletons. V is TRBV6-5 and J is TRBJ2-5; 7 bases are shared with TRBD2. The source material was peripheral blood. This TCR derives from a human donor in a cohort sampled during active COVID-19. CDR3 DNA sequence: TGTGCCAGCACTATTACTAGGCGGGGAGGGGAGACCCAGTACTTC. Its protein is CASTITRRGGETQYF.